This entry lists 13 T cell receptor beta chains sequenced from one sample in a study of shared clonotypes between healthy human individuals. TCRdb's copy holds only in-frame clones and misses some; the assay was immunoSEQ multiplex PCR. The sample lists fewer than 600,000 clones, more than 65% occurring once. Sequencing was carried out using PBMCs. These receptors all come from a woman aged 35 to 49 in good health. Some clones in this sample may be carry-over from other donors' samples.

V is TRBV28 and J is TRBJ2-7, with 10 bases lining up with TRBD1. V was pared by 5 bases and J by 2 bases, with 6 bases of the junction left unmatched. CDR1 is MDHEN, CDR2 SYDVKM, per germline. This CDR3 spans 15 amino acids. This chain's CDR3 is CASSTTGTGAYEQYF. The CDR3 nucleotides are TGTGCCAGCAGTACCACCGGGACAGGGGCCTACGAGCAGTACTTC.

This sequence joins TRBV28 and TRBJ2-7; 8 bases agree with TRBD1. The CDR3 is 15 amino acids. The ends lost 7 bases at V and 3 bases at J; junction bases unmatched: 11. Germline CDR1 MDHEN, CDR2 SYDVKM. This CDR3 reads CASTPLDRDFYEQYF. In DNA form, the CDR3 reads TGTGCCAGCACCCCCTTGGACAGGGACTTCTACGAGCAGTACTTC.

With regard to this clone: The sample has other DNA sequences that encode this CDR3 too. V is TRBV7-2 and J is TRBJ2-7; no definite D call. The CDR3 runs 11 residues. Per the germline V gene, CDR1 is SGHTA and CDR2 is FQGNSA. The V end lost 1 base, the J end lost 6 bases, and 4 bases lay between the germline ends. CDR3 bases: TGTGCCAGCAGCTTAGTGGGCGAGCAGTACTTC. This codes for CASSLVGEQYF.

V and J are TRBV5-1 and TRBJ1-2, with no clear D. Germline V CDR1 and CDR2: SGHRS, YFSETQ. This CDR3 is built from 13 residues. V was trimmed by 2 bases and J by 2 bases, leaving 7 bases between them. CDR3 DNA: TGCGCCAGCAGCTTTGGGCAGAACTATGGCTACACCTTC. Its translation: CASSFGQNYGYTF.

This chain links TRBV4-1 with TRBJ1-1, with D hard to call. The CDR3 is 14 residues long. The ends were cut back, 3 bases at V and 1 base at J, with 9 bases in the middle. CDR1 is MGHRA and CDR2 is YSYEKL in the germline V gene. In DNA form, the CDR3 reads TGCGCCAGCAGCCAGACCTTCAGGAACACTGAAGCTTTCTTT. Protein product: CASSQTFRNTEAFF.

The rearrangement uses TRBV10-3 and TRBJ2-3, with D unclear. In germline, CDR1 is ENHRY, CDR2 SYGVKD. Trimming took 2 bases from V and 0 from J, leaving 3 bases between them. The CDR3 loop spans 13 amino acids. As DNA, the CDR3 is TGTGCCATCAGTGAGGACAGCACAGATACGCAGTATTTT. Amino acids: CAISEDSTDTQYF.

The V call is TRBV9, the J call TRBJ1-2; maybe TRBD1 (5 bases). Germline-derived CDR1 and CDR2 are SGDLS and YYNGEE. The CDR3 length is 13 residues. V was clipped by 4 bases and J by 6 bases, with 13 bases between them. CDR3 sequence: CASSPLGGHGYTF. As DNA, the CDR3 is TGTGCCAGCAGCCCCCTGGGGGGTCATGGCTACACCTTC.

This sequence joins TRBV19 and TRBJ2-7; D gene ambiguous. The CDR3 runs 16 residues. The ends were cut back, 1 base at V and 2 bases at J, with 15 bases in the middle. CDR1 LNHDA and CDR2 SQIVND come from the germline V gene (reference sequence). The CDR3 coding sequence is TGTGCCAGTAGTATAGGGCGGATCGACGGCACCTACGAGCAGTACTTC. It codes for CASSIGRIDGTYEQYF.

The chain combines TRBV5-6 with TRBJ1-2, with TRBD1 matching over 7 bases. Per germline, CDR1 SGHDT and CDR2 YYEEEE. With 3 bases clipped from V and 4 bases from J, the junction kept 3 bases outside the gene matches. The CDR3 totals 13 residues. CDR3 DNA: TGTGCCAGCAGCTCTGGGACAGTCTATGGCTACACCTTC. Encoded protein: CASSSGTVYGYTF.

The chain employs TRBV25-1 and TRBJ2-7; tentative D call: TRBD1 (5 bases). Germline values: CDR1 MGHDK, CDR2 SYGVNS. The CDR3 extends over 11 amino acids. Trimming pared 1 base from V and 10 bases from J, leaving 8 bases between. The CDR3, as DNA: TGTGCCAGCAGTGAATCGCAGGGACAGTACTTC. Translated: CASSESQGQYF.

This clone was seen only a few times. The V gene is TRBV18, the J gene TRBJ1-4; weak D call: TRBD1 (5 bases). Germline V lookup: CDR1 KGHSH, CDR2 LQKENI. V was cut by 0 bases and J by 11 bases, with 13 bases left in between. The CDR3 is made up of 14 amino acids. CDR3 protein: CASSPPSARGKLFF. CDR3 nucleotide sequence: TGTGCCAGCTCACCACCTTCAGCCCGGGGGAAACTGTTTTTT.

This clone has more than one count but fewer than ten. This chain links TRBV5-6 with TRBJ1-1, with D possibly TRBD1 on 6 matching bases. Deletions cut 4 bases from V and 2 bases from J, with 15 bases between. CDR1 SGHDT and CDR2 YYEEEE come from the germline V gene. The CDR3 has 15 residues. The CDR3, as DNA: TGTGCCAGCAGCCCACAGACAGGATCAAACACTGAAGCTTTCTTT. Encoded protein: CASSPQTGSNTEAFF. The variable domain in full, completed from reference TRBV5-6 and TRBJ1-1, reads DAGVTQSPTHLIKTRGQQVTLRCSPKSGHDTVSWYQQALGQGPQFIFQYYEEEERQRGNFPDRFSGHQFPNYSSELNVNALLLGDSALYLCASSPQTGSNTEAFFGQGTRLTVV.

The chain has TRBV7-2 and TRBJ1-2, with D possibly being TRBD1 (6 bases). Germline V gene lookup returns CDR1 SGHTA and CDR2 FQGNSA. The CDR3 extends over 14 amino acids. V lost 8 bases and J 6 bases, leaving 19 bases between the germline ends. CDR3 loop: CASELRGSGDGYTF. CDR3 DNA sequence: TGTGCCAGCGAACTTAGGGGGTCCGGGGATGGCTACACCTTC.